These T cell receptor beta chains were read from a single sample in a study of memory CD4+ T cells and cytomegalovirus serostatus. TCRdb's copy holds only in-frame clones and misses some; the assay was immunoSEQ multiplex PCR. The data contain about 56,000 clones, about 70% of them singletons. The sequencing input was memory CD4+ T cells from blood. These receptors originate from an adult in good health and CMV-seropositive. CDR3s include the opening cysteine and the closing phenylalanine or tryptophan. The D gene is left open where the match is weak. A row's size may be missing; if present it is once, few, many or a size class.

>TRBD2|TRBV11-2|NA|TRBJ2-1
CASSLARTSGRYNEQFF
TGTGCCAGCAGCTTAGCCCGAACTAGCGGGAGATACAATGAGCAGTTCTTC
>TRBD2|TRBV28|few|TRBJ2-7
CASSLPGGDEQYF
TGTGCCAGCAGTTTACCGGGAGGGGACGAGCAGTACTTC
>NA|TRBV7-9|NA|TRBJ1-1
CASSFGNQAFF
TGTGCCAGCAGCTTCGGGAATCAAGCTTTCTTT
>NA|TRBV5-4|NA|TRBJ2-3
CASSFDDTQYF
TGTGCCAGCAGCTTCGATGATACGCAGTATTTT
>NA|TRBV6-5|NA|TRBJ1-4
CASSYGGLPSEKLFF
TGTGCCAGCAGTTACGGGGGACTCCCCTCGGAAAAACTGTTTTTT
>TRBD1|TRBV7-2|NA|TRBJ1-1
CASSRGQGTEAFF
TGTGCCAGCAGCCGTGGACAGGGCACTGAAGCTTTCTTT
>NA|TRBV5-6|NA|TRBJ2-1
CASSIALSNEQFF
TGTGCCAGCAGCATTGCCCTCTCCAATGAGCAGTTCTTC
>NA|TRBV7-9|NA|TRBJ2-1
CASSFGTVNEQFF
TGTGCCAGCAGCTTCGGGACCGTCAATGAGCAGTTCTTC
>TRBD2|TRBV11-3|once|TRBJ2-7
CASSSRTSGHEQYF
TGTGCCAGCAGCTCCCGGACTAGCGGGCACGAGCAGTACTTC
>NA|TRBV28|NA|TRBJ2-1
CASRGGGTYNEQFF
TGTGCCAGCAGGGGCGGAGGTACCTACAATGAGCAGTTCTTC
>TRBD1|TRBV15|NA|TRBJ1-2
CATSSPGTVRISGYTF
TGTGCCACCAGCAGTCCCGGGACAGTTCGTATATCCGGCTACACCTTC
>NA|TRBV2|NA|TRBJ2-1
CASSVSEQFF
TGTGCCAGCAGTGTTAGTGAGCAGTTCTTC
>NA|TRBV28|NA|TRBJ1-3
CATTPNGFGNTIYF
TGTGCCACCACCCCTAATGGGTTTGGAAACACCATATATTTT
>NA|TRBV5-6|NA|TRBJ2-5
CASSLLGVTGEKTQYF
TGTGCCAGCAGCTTGCTCGGTGTCACGGGAGAGAAGACCCAGTACTTC
>NA|TRBV11-3|NA|TRBJ2-2
CASSLSLGGVNTGELFF
TGTGCCAGCAGCTTAAGTCTGGGCGGAGTGAACACCGGGGAGCTGTTTTTT
>NA|TRBV9|NA|TRBJ1-5
CASSPDGGTGHQPQHF
TGTGCCAGCAGCCCTGACGGGGGAACAGGCCATCAGCCCCAGCATTTT
>TRBD1|TRBV18|NA|TRBJ1-2
CASSPARDSYGYTF
TGTGCCAGCTCACCAGCCCGGGACAGCTATGGCTACACCTTC
>TRBD1|TRBV6-5|few|TRBJ2-1
CASSSPGTGGNQQFF
TGTGCCAGCAGCTCCCCCGGGACAGGGGGCAATCAGCAGTTCTTC
>NA|TRBV6-4|NA|TRBJ2-2
CASSDSIGGGELFF
TGTGCCAGCAGTGACTCGATCGGTGGCGGGGAGCTGTTTTTT
>NA|TRBV29-1|few|TRBJ1-2
CSVEWGAPNYGYTF
TGCAGCGTTGAATGGGGGGCACCTAACTATGGCTACACCTTC
>TRBD2|TRBV28|NA|TRBJ2-3
CASSSGGGYTDTQYF
TGTGCCAGCAGTTCGGGAGGGGGGTACACAGATACGCAGTATTTT
>NA|TRBV10-3|NA|TRBJ2-2
CAIRSEDTGELFF
TGTGCCATCAGGTCCGAGGATACCGGGGAGCTGTTTTTT
>TRBD2|TRBV11-2|NA|TRBJ2-3
CASSAAIAGGSTDTQYF
TGTGCCAGCAGCGCCGCAATAGCGGGAGGGAGCACAGATACGCAGTATTTT
>TRBD2|TRBV28|NA|TRBJ2-3
CASSLLGTSGRTDTQYF
TGTGCCAGCAGCCTATTGGGGACTAGCGGGAGAACAGATACGCAGTATTTT
>TRBD1|TRBV5-4|many|TRBJ1-1
CASSFQDRREAFF
TGTGCCAGCAGCTTCCAGGACAGGCGGGAAGCTTTCTTT
>NA|TRBV5-4|NA|TRBJ2-1
CASSPGGPSNEQFF
TGTGCCAGCAGCCCCGGAGGGCCGAGCAATGAGCAGTTCTTC
>NA|TRBV2|few|TRBJ1-1
CASSALIEAFF
TGTGCCAGCAGTGCCCTAATTGAAGCTTTCTTT
>NA|TRBV10-3|NA|TRBJ1-2
CAISESVVGYTF
TGTGCCATCAGTGAGTCGGTGGTAGGCTACACCTTC
>NA|TRBV14|few|TRBJ1-2
CASSQDERYGYTF
TGTGCCAGCAGCCAAGACGAGCGGTATGGCTACACCTTC
>NA|TRBV18|NA|TRBJ1-1
CASSPSENTEAFF
TGTGCCAGCTCACCCTCGGAGAACACTGAAGCTTTCTTT
>TRBD2|TRBV5-4|NA|TRBJ2-1
CASSSGLAGEGQFF
TGTGCCAGCAGCTCCGGACTAGCGGGAGAGGGGCAGTTCTTC
>NA|TRBV19|NA|TRBJ2-5
CASSRAGDRPETQYF
TGTGCCAGTAGCAGGGCAGGAGACCGGCCCGAGACCCAGTACTTC
>NA|TRBV30|NA|TRBJ2-5
CAWTGWWGETQYF
TGTGCCTGGACAGGGTGGTGGGGAGAGACCCAGTACTTC
>NA|TRBV15|NA|TRBJ1-2
CATSRGGVTYGYTF
TGTGCCACCAGCAGAGGGGGTGTTACCTATGGCTACACCTTC
>TRBD2|TRBV6-1|NA|TRBJ2-7
CASSGRTSGSRNEQYF
TGTGCCAGCAGTGGCAGGACTAGCGGGAGTCGGAACGAGCAGTACTTC
>NA|TRBV11-2|NA|TRBJ1-2
CASSLALHRVSDYGYTF
TGTGCCAGCAGCTTAGCACTCCACAGGGTCTCGGACTATGGCTACACCTTC
>NA|TRBV6-5|NA|TRBJ1-5
CASDSQRQPQHF
TGTGCCAGCGACAGTCAAAGGCAGCCCCAGCATTTT
>NA|TRBV28|NA|TRBJ2-7
CASSINQYEQYF
TGTGCCAGCAGTATAAATCAATACGAGCAGTACTTC
>NA|TRBV29-1|NA|TRBJ2-2
CSVESTGAGELFF
TGCAGCGTTGAATCGACGGGGGCCGGGGAGCTGTTTTTT
>NA|TRBV19|few|TRBJ1-1
CASSIQPDSLEAFF
TGTGCCAGTTCTATACAACCGGACAGTTTAGAAGCTTTCTTT
>NA|TRBV4-1|once|TRBJ1-2
CASSPLVGDGYTF
TGCGCCAGCAGCCCGCTTGTGGGGGATGGCTACACCTTC
>TRBD2|TRBV5-1|NA|TRBJ2-3
CASSLLAGLDTQYF
TGCGCCAGTTCCTTACTAGCGGGCCTCGATACGCAGTATTTT
>NA|TRBV7-2|NA|TRBJ1-5
CASSVDPGPYQPQHF
TGTGCCAGCAGCGTTGACCCCGGGCCTTATCAGCCCCAGCATTTT
>TRBD1|TRBV11-3|NA|TRBJ2-1
CASSPGTGDEQFF
TGTGCCAGCAGCCCAGGGACAGGGGATGAGCAGTTCTTC
>NA|TRBV2|few|TRBJ2-2
CASSEDTGELFF
TGTGCCAGCAGTGAGGACACCGGGGAGCTGTTTTTT
>TRBD1|TRBV18|NA|TRBJ2-1
CATISGTDSYNEQFF
TGTGCCACCATCTCCGGGACAGACTCCTACAATGAGCAGTTCTTC